This TCR beta chain originates from a study of blood T cell repertoires in COVID-19. V was cut by 0 bases and J by 1 base, with 7 bases left in between. This CDR3 region has 15 residues. Per the germline V gene, CDR1 is LNHNV and CDR2 is YYDKDF (reference sequence). Generated by immunoSEQ multiplex PCR, the TCRdb table keeps only in-frame clones and is missing some. The profile covers some 250,000 clones, with approximately 83% appearing a single time and 1.5% to 2% taken by the ten largest. The specimen was PBMCs or T cells enriched from blood (not recorded which). The V and J genes are TRBV15 and TRBJ1-3; a weak D match, TRBD1 (5 bases). This TCR derives from a woman aged 45-60 years who had recovered from COVID-19. This CDR3 reads CATSRDKGSGNTIYF. The CDR3 nucleotides are TGTGCCACCAGCAGAGATAAGGGGTCTGGAAACACCATATATTTT.